This T cell receptor beta chain originates from a study of a mutant IDH1 vaccine in newly diagnosed glioma. Study at large: Beginning 4-6 weeks after radiotherapy alone, or with temozolomide cycles, vaccination took place. It was radiotherapy, temozolomide, or both that patients received previously, with most receiving both.

Here immunoSEQ multiplex PCR was the method, and the copy in TCRdb shows in-frame clones only, minus some. The sample comprises nearly 50,000 clones, about 81% of which are singletons, and 4.3% rests with the top ten. Time point meaning: week 47, end of study. All doses held 300 ug of mutant IDH1 20-mer peptide, with topical imiquimod. Eight vaccinations were given in weeks 1, 3, 5, 7, 11, 15, 19 and 23. Tumors from donors were new WHO grade 3 or 4 IDH1-mutant astrocytomas with ATRX loss. The CDR3 extends over 16 amino acids. Germline values: CDR1 SQVTM, CDR2 ANQGSEA. J was trimmed by 6 bases and V by 4 bases; bases with no gene match: 10. For this clone: No antigen is known for it.

This TCR came from a woman between 25 and 40 years old with glioma. Some clones in this sample may be carry-over from other donors' samples. The material sequenced was PBMCs, taken from a glioma patient whose treatment included an IDH1 peptide vaccine. This chain joins TRBV29-1 and TRBJ2-1; 12 bases line up with TRBD2. The CDR3 loop is CSVAGGTSGRLNEQFF. CDR3 coding DNA: TGCAGCGTTGCCGGGGGGACTAGCGGGCGTCTCAATGAGCAGTTCTTC.